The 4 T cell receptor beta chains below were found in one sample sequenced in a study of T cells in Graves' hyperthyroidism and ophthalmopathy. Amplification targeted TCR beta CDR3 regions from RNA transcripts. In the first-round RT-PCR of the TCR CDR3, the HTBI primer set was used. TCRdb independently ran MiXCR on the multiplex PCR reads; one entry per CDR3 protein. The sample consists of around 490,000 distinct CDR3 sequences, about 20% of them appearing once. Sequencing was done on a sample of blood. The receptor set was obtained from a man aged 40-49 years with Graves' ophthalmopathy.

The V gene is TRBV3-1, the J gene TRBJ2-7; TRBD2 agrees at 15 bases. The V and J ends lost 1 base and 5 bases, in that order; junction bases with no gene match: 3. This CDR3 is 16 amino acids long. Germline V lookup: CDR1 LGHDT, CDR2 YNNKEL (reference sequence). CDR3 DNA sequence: TGTGCCAGCAGCCAAGGGACTAGCGGGAGGGTCCACGAGCAGTACTTC. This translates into CASSQGTSGRVHEQYF.

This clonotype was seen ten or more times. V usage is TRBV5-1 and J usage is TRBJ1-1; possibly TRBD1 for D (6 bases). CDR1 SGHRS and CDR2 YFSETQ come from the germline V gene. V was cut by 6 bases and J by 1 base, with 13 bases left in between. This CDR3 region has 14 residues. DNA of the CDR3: TGCGCCAGCATGGCAGGGGCTTCGAACACTGAAGCTTTCTTT. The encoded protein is CASMAGASNTEAFF. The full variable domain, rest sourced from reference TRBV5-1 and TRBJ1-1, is KAGVTQTPRYLIKTRGQQVTLSCSPISGHRSVSWYQQTPGQGLQFLFEYFSETQRNKGNFPGRFSGRQFSNSRSEMNVSTLELGDSALYLCASMAGASNTEAFFGQGTRLTVV.

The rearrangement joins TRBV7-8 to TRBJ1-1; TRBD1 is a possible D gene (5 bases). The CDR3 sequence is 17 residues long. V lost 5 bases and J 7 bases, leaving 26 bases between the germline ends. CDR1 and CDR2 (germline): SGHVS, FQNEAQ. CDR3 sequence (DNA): TGTGCCAGCAGCCCCCTTGGGCAATTAGGGACGGTGAATGAAGCTTTCTTT. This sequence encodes CASSPLGQLGTVNEAFF.

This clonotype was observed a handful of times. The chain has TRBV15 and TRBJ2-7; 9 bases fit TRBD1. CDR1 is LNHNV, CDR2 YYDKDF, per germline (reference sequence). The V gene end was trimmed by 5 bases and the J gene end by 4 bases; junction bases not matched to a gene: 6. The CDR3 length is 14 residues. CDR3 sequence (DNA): TGTGCCACCAGCCGAGGGACAGGGCCATACGAGCAGTACTTC. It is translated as CATSRGTGPYEQYF.